This TCR beta chain was sequenced during a study of T cells in Graves' hyperthyroidism and ophthalmopathy. The investigators amplified TCR beta CDR3 regions from RNA transcripts. The TCR CDR3 first-round RT-PCR relied on the HTBI primer set. TCRdb re-called the multiplex PCR reads through MiXCR, storing one row per CDR3 protein. The sample holds approximately 210,000 distinct CDR3 sequences, more than 15% seen once. It was uncontrolled infection, other autoimmune disease, pregnancy or lactation that excluded patients. V lost 3 bases and J lost 4; bases outside the gene matches: 6. Looked up from germline, CDR1 is DFQATT and CDR2 is SNEGSKA (reference sequence). There are 14 residues in the CDR3.

The material sequenced was blood. The V call is TRBV20-1, the J call TRBJ2-5; 9 positions agree with TRBD2. The clonotype originates from a man aged 45-60 years with Graves' hyperthyroidism. Here the CDR3 reads CSARAGGTRETQYF. The CDR3 DNA reads as TGCAGTGCTAGGGCGGGGGGGACTAGAGAGACCCAGTACTTC.